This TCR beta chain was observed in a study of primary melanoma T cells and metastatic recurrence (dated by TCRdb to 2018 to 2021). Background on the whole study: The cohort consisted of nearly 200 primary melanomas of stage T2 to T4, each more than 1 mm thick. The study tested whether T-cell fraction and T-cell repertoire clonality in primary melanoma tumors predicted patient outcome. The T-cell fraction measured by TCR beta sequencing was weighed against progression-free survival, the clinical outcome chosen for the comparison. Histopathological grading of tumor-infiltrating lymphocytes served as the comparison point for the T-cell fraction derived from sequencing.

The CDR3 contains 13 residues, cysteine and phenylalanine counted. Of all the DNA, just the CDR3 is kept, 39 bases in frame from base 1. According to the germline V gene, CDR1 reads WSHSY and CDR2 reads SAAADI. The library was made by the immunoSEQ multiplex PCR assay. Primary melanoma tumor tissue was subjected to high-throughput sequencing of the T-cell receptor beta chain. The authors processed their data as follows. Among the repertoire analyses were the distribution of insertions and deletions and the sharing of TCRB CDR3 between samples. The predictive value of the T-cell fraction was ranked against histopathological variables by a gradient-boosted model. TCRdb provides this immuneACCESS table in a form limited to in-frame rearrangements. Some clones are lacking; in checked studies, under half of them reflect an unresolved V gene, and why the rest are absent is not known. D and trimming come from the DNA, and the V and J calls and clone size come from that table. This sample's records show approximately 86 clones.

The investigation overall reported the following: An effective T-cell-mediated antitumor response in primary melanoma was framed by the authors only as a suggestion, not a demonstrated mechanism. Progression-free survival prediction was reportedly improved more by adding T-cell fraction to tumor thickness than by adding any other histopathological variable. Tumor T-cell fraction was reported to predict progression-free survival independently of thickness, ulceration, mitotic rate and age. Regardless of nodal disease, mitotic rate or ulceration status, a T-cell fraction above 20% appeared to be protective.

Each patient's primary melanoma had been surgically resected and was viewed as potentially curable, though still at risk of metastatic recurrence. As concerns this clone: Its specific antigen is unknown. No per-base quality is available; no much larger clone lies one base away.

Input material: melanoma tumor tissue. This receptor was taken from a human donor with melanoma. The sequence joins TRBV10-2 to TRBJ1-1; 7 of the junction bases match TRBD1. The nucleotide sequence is TGCGCTAGTCTTCAGGGGGTAGGTACTGAAGCTTTCTTT. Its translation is CASLQGVGTEAFF.